This T cell receptor beta chain was obtained from a study of T-cell memory formation after mild COVID-19. Study conclusions and caveats: A subset of responding clones appeared in pre-infection memory, suggesting cross-reactive memory joined. Whereas later expanders leaned CD4+, clones contracting day 15 to 85 showed a balanced CD4/CD8 makeup.

Via MiXCR, TCRdb re-called the 5' RACE reads, giving one row per CDR3 protein. Of hundreds of thousands of distinct CDR3 sequences in the sample, approximately 20% were seen once. Per the germline V gene, CDR1 is MNHNY and CDR2 is SVGAGI (reference sequence). There are 15 residues in the CDR3. V lost 5 bases, J lost 1 base, and 5 bases stayed unmatched. This clonotype was found a few times. Antigen: not known. The receptor was derived from an adult woman who had mild COVID-19 (a few samples of this study predate the infection). Cell type and time point are not known. V usage is TRBV6-6 and J usage is TRBJ2-4; 7 nucleotides agree with TRBD1. The source material was PBMCs or a T cell subset sorted from them (not recorded which). DNA of the CDR3: TGTGCCAGCAGTGAGCCGGGACAGGCCAAAAACATTCAGTACTTC. This encodes CASSEPGQAKNIQYF.